One sample yielded the 12 T cell receptor beta chains listed below, sequenced in a study of T cell repertoires in cytomegalovirus infection. TCRdb processed the reads anew with MiXCR; each CDR3 protein has one entry. The sample has fewer than 700,000 distinct CDR3 sequences; 24% are singletons. Material for sequencing was CD8+ T cells from PBMCs. All receptors derive from a human donor in good health (CMV status not recorded). Some clones in this sample may be carry-over from other donors' samples.

This clonotype was recorded a few times. This chain connects TRBV6-2 or TRBV6-3 to TRBJ2-7; 8 positions match TRBD1. V gave up 8 bases and J gave up 2 bases; unmatched junction bases: 11. Germline V gene lookup returns CDR1 MNHEY and CDR2 SVGEGT. The CDR3 runs to 15 residues. This CDR3 is CASDEIQGVAYEQYF. CDR3 coding DNA: TGTGCCAGCGATGAAATACAGGGGGTGGCCTACGAGCAGTACTTC.

This rearrangement joins TRBV29-1 to TRBJ2-7, with 7 bases fitting TRBD1. CDR3 size: 15 residues. From germline, CDR1 is SQVTM and CDR2 ANQGSEA. V shed 1 base and J 2 bases; nucleotides not matched to a gene: 8. CDR3 nucleotides: TGCAGCGTTGAAGTTGACAGTCAGGGGGCCTACGAGCAGTACTTC. Protein product: CSVEVDSQGAYEQYF.

In this sample, this clonotype turned up many times. This chain joins TRBV7-2 and TRBJ2-7; 12 bases agree with TRBD2. This CDR3 contains 17 residues. From germline, CDR1 is SGHTA and CDR2 FQGNSA. With V trimmed by 4 bases and J by 1 base, 8 bases remained unmatched. CDR3 in DNA: TGTGCCAGCAGCTCACTAGCGGGGGGCTATATGTCCTACGAGCAGTACTTC. This encodes CASSSLAGGYMSYEQYF.

This clonotype was counted a few times. This chain links TRBV2 with TRBJ2-2; 9 nucleotides match TRBD1. Per the germline V gene, CDR1 is SNHLY and CDR2 is FYNNEI. With V trimmed by 3 bases and J by 7 bases, 3 bases remained unmatched. This CDR3 has 14 amino acids. CDR3 nucleotide sequence: TGTGCCAGCAGTGACGGGACAGGGAACGGGGAGCTGTTTTTT. Its translation is CASSDGTGNGELFF.

The chain joins TRBV2 to TRBJ2-7; D perhaps matches TRBD1 (6 bases). This CDR3 comprises 13 residues. The V and J ends lost 4 bases and 4 bases respectively, with 11 bases between them. Germline CDR1 reads SNHLY; CDR2 reads FYNNEI. The CDR3 here is CASSVYREYEQYV. The CDR3 DNA sequence: TGTGCCAGCAGTGTTTACAGGGAGTACGAGCAGTACGTC.

In its sample, this clonotype was seen once. The chain has TRBV14 and TRBJ2-7; D unclear. Per germline, CDR1 SGHDN and CDR2 FVKESK. The ends were cut back, 4 bases at V and 4 bases at J, with 17 bases in the middle. CDR3 size: 15 residues. The CDR3 loop reads CASSRLRRGPYEQYF. The CDR3, as DNA: TGTGCCAGCAGCCGCCTAAGACGAGGTCCTTACGAGCAGTACTTC. Full variable domain (missing parts from reference TRBV14 and TRBJ2-7): EAGVTQFPSHSVIEKGQTVTLRCDPISGHDNLYWYRRVMGKEIKFLLHFVKESKQDESGMPNNRFLAERTGGTYSTLKVQPAELEDSGVYFCASSRLRRGPYEQYFGPGTRLTVT.

In this sample, this clonotype turned up a few times. The rearrangement joins TRBV29-1 to TRBJ2-6, with D unresolved. In germline, CDR1 is SQVTM, CDR2 ANQGSEA. The CDR3 length is 17 residues. With 2 bases removed from V and 0 bases from J, the gap between germline ends came to 14 bases. The CDR3 coding sequence is TGCAGCGTTGAACTGGAAGCAGGATCCTCTGGGGCCAACGTCCTGACTTTC. As protein: CSVELEAGSSGANVLTF.

The rearrangement links TRBV28 to TRBJ2-7, with TRBD2 as a possible D gene (5 bases). Germline assignment: CDR1 MDHEN and CDR2 SYDVKM. The CDR3 length is 13 residues. V was clipped by 7 bases and J by 2 bases, with 12 bases between them. This CDR3 is CASTSGITYEQYV. The CDR3 nucleotides read TGTGCCAGCACCTCCGGGATAACCTACGAGCAGTACGTC.

As for this clonotype: This may arise from a read error, as a much more abundant clone is one base away. The chain employs TRBV7-6 and TRBJ2-7; D not resolved. The germline V and J ends were trimmed by 1 base and 3 bases, with 10 bases remaining between them. The CDR3 is 14 residues long. From germline, CDR1 is SGHVS and CDR2 FNYEAQ. CDR3 amino acids: CASSLGYNFYEQYV. CDR3 coding DNA: TGTGCCAGCAGCTTAGGGTATAACTTCTACGAGCAGTACGTC.

The V call is TRBV27, the J call TRBJ2-3; no clear D gene. In germline, CDR1 is MNHEY, CDR2 SMNVEV (reference sequence). The V gene lost 0 bases and the J gene lost 0 bases, with 10 bases spanning the gap. The CDR3 is made up of 16 amino acids. The CDR3 DNA is TGTGCCAGCAGTTTATCGATTGGCGCCAGCACAGATACGCAGTATTTT. It encodes CASSLSIGASTDTQYF.

In its sample, this clonotype was seen a few times. This chain connects TRBV6-1 to TRBJ2-7; 11 positions agree with TRBD1. CDR1 MNHNS and CDR2 SASEGT come from the germline V gene. The CDR3 sequence is 18 residues long. V shed 2 bases, J shed 5 bases, and the junction held 14 bases outside the gene matches. The DNA for the CDR3 is TGTGCCAGCAGTGAAAGGTGGACAGGGGGCGTACGGATGGACGAGCAGTACTTC. Its translation: CASSERWTGGVRMDEQYF.

In DNA form, the CDR3 reads TGCAGTGCCTTCGACCAGTTAAACTATGGCTACACCTTC. Amino acids: CSAFDQLNYGYTF. The rearrangement joins TRBV20-1 to TRBJ1-2; no definite D call. The CDR3 extends over 13 amino acids. V was cut by 6 bases and J by 2 bases, with 13 bases left in between. Looked up from germline, CDR1 is DFQATT and CDR2 is SNEGSKA (reference sequence).